What follows describes a single T cell receptor (beta chain). Naive-designated CD8 cells lacked CD45RO, were positively enriched for CCR7, and omitted terminally differentiated effector memory CD45RA+ cells. Healthy and HIV-negative, the adult donors had no recent acute infections or vaccinations. This sample is part of a study of shared clonotypes between healthy human individuals. Overall study context: Contributing individuals were two females and a few males aged 18 to 49.

This CDR3 contains 16 residues. The germline V gene has CDR1 MGHRA and CDR2 YSYEKL. V trimming: 1 base; J trimming: 0 bases; junction bases outside the gene matches: 6. The authors distributed each subset's genomic DNA evenly over several immunoSEQ plates. Libraries were prepared by immunoSEQ multiplex PCR; TCRdb keeps only in-frame clonotypes and omits some of them. Of about 1,800,000 clones listed, approximately 95% are singletons. The chain uses TRBV4-1 and TRBJ2-7, with 7 positions matching TRBD1. Material: naive CD8+ T cells sorted from blood. The TCR sequence derives from a man aged 18 to 30 in good health. The chain's CDR3 is CASSQVATGLSYEQYF. The CDR3 region has the DNA TGCGCCAGCAGCCAAGTCGCGACAGGGCTCTCCTACGAGCAGTACTTC.